This TCR beta chain comes out of a study of molecular identifiers for immune sequencing clone quantification (dated by TCRdb to the late 2010s). Describing the broader study: For a replicate experiment, RNA from approximately 20,000 or 100,000 naive CD8 T cells was divided into five aliquots, and four of the five aliquots were sequenced. The study was a methods study using CD8 T cells to benchmark molecular-identifier clustering-based TCR repertoire sequencing (MIDCIRS) and TCR RNA copy counting.

Naive CD8 T cell libraries were made from about 21,000 to 970,000 sorted cells using 10%, 30% or 50% of purified RNA. Naive CD8 T cells, defined as CD8+CD4-CCR7+CD45RA+, were FACS-sorted into RLT Plus buffer on a BD FACSAria II. To test detection sensitivity, Jurkat RNA equivalent to over 8 TCR copies was spiked into samples of roughly 18,000-1,000,000 naive CD8 T cells. CD8 T cells were enriched using RosetteSep CD8+ T Cell Enrichment Cocktail and Ficoll-Paque, and the enriched cells then underwent ACK red cell lysis. The protocol used for the library was PCR. TCRdb lists the instrument as NextSeq 500. Bulk TCR libraries were generated as previously described, with the TCR primers listed in Table S5 used. Purification of total RNA was performed with the Qiagen AllPrep DNA/RNA kit. Before analysis, reads from multiple sequencing runs of one library were combined. Processing in the source paper ran as follows. Only reads with exact TCR constant sequence were kept, trimmed to 150 nt, and grouped by their 12-nt molecular barcodes. Reads within each barcode group were sub-clustered using a 15% Levenshtein threshold, and quality-weighted consensus sequences were constructed for each RNA molecule. Non-functional sequences were discarded, and so were lower-count sequences lying one edit away from another sequence. Based on fitting two negative binomial distributions, any barcode sub-cluster with under 20% of the maximum read count was discarded. Clones were called with MiXCR by TCRdb after fastp trimmed the public reads at Q25, and only in-frame beta chains were retained. Rows merge per CDR3 protein into single entries with the most common DNA and genes. Here the V and J calls rest on TCRdb's processing, not on the authors' analysis. A total of nearly 650,000 distinct CDR3 sequences appear in this sample, 25% of them only once. The biggest ten clones account for 0.75% to 0.8% of the sample.

What the work shows at the level of the full study, not this receptor alone: The naive libraries included spiked-in Jurkat TCR RNA (fewer than eleven copies' worth), and this RNA is not part of the donor repertoire. Spiked-in Jurkat TCR RNA equal to a single cell's worth was reported to be detectable even within 1,100,000 naive CD8 T cells. In CMV-specific effector cells, clones with more than 20 RNA copies contained over 98% of molecules, whereas in naive cells such clones contained under 1% of molecules. Modeling indicated about 3 TCR RNA copies recovered per cell, compared with 9.5 to 10 by digital PCR, which implies a capture efficiency of 25% to 35%. Identical TCR molecules sharing a barcode could cause highly expanded clone sizes to be underestimated. When barcode sub-clustering was not used, chimeric consensus sequences inflated TCR diversity, with chimeras reaching as high as 47%.

V lost 5 bases and J lost 4 bases; the stretch between them is 20 bases long. From the cysteine up to the phenylalanine, the CDR3 has a length of 16 residues. Only the CDR3 DNA stays, 48 bases, in frame from base 1. According to the germline V gene, CDR1 reads SGHVS and CDR2 reads FNYEAQ. This clonotype was found many times. It lacks a known antigen. Qualities for individual bases were not recorded, and no much larger clone is one base off. Sequencing used naive CD8+ T cells from blood, with Jurkat cell RNA spiked in. Sample cell subset or site, as interpreted from the label and publication: FACS-sorted CD8+CD4-CCR7+CD45RA+ naive T cells. Recombination linked TRBV7-6 to TRBJ1-1, and possibly TRBD1, on 5 matching bases. The TCR was taken from a human donor in good health. Some libraries in this study had Jurkat cell RNA spiked in. DNA sequence: TGTGCCAGCAGCCTGGGTTGGGACGTCGCGGGCACTGAAGCTTTCTTT. Translated, it gives CASSLGWDVAGTEAFF.